Listed here are 25 T cell receptor beta chains from one sample, sequenced in a study of shared clonotypes between healthy human individuals. Terminally differentiated effector memory CD45RA+ cells were excluded from the naive CD8 cells, which were CD45RO-negative and positively selected for CCR7. This table comes from immunoSEQ multiplex PCR, and its TCRdb copy is limited to in-frame clones, with some not included. The sample includes about 870,000 clones, nearly 95% of them seen just once. Sequencing was performed on naive CD8+ T cells sorted from blood. All receptors derive from a man aged 25-40 years in good health.

Notes on this clone: A much bigger clone sits one base away, suggesting this may be a read error. Other DNA variants within this sample encode the same CDR3. J is TRBJ2-7 and V is TRBV7-9; D is unresolved. The V end lost 2 bases, the J end lost 3 bases, and 5 bases lay between the germline ends. CDR1 SEHNR and CDR2 FQNEAQ come from the germline V gene (reference sequence). The length of the CDR3 is 12 residues. The DNA for the CDR3 is TGTGCCAGCAGCTTACAGAACTACGAGCAGTACTTC. It encodes CASSLQNYEQYF.

The chain joins TRBV7-8 to TRBJ2-1, with 10 bases identical to TRBD2. Germline-derived CDR1 and CDR2 are SGHVS and FQNEAQ. There are 16 residues in the CDR3. V lost 4 bases and J lost 4; bases outside the gene matches: 7. CDR3 coding DNA: TGTGCCAGCAGCTGGTCTAGCGGGAGTGCATACAATGAGCAGTTCTTC. Amino acid sequence: CASSWSSGSAYNEQFF.

This clone was counted between two and nine times. This chain joins TRBV19 and TRBJ2-5; 13 nucleotides align to TRBD2. The CDR3 runs to 13 residues. Germline CDR1 and CDR2: LNHDA and SQIVND (reference sequence). J lost 5 bases, V lost 8 bases, and 2 bases had no gene match. CDR3 protein: CASGLAGVETQYF. CDR3 DNA sequence: TGTGCCAGTGGACTAGCGGGAGTGGAGACCCAGTACTTC.

The CDR3 DNA reads TGTGCCAGCAGCGTCAACCCTGGACAGCAAGAGACCCAGTACTTC. Translation gives CASSVNPGQQETQYF. This chain links TRBV9 with TRBJ2-5; maybe TRBD1 (6 bases). V lost 2 bases and J 2 bases, leaving 13 bases between the germline ends. Per germline, CDR1 SGDLS and CDR2 YYNGEE. The CDR3 covers 15 residues.

About this clone itself: The same CDR3 also results from other DNA sequences found in this sample. CDR3 loop: CSVDGKNTEAFF. The CDR3 DNA reads as TGCAGCGTTGACGGCAAGAACACTGAAGCTTTCTTT. This chain uses TRBV29-1 with TRBJ1-1; no reliable D call. This CDR3 region has 12 residues. Trimming stripped 3 bases from V and 1 base from J, with 6 bases between. The germline V gene has CDR1 SQVTM and CDR2 ANQGSEA.

The chain couples TRBV9 to TRBJ2-3; D remains ambiguous. The CDR3 covers 14 residues. Germline CDR1 SGDLS, CDR2 YYNGEE. Trimming removed 0 bases from V and 6 bases from J, with 11 bases in between. CDR3 DNA: TGTGCCAGCAGCGTAGCGGGTCTCTATGATACGCAGTATTTT. It is translated as CASSVAGLYDTQYF.

V is TRBV9 and J is TRBJ1-2; possible D gene TRBD1, 6 bases. This CDR3 is built from 13 residues. The V end lost 7 bases, the J end lost 7 bases, and 17 bases lay between the germline ends. Germline V gene data show CDR1 as SGDLS and CDR2 as YYNGEE. CDR3 sequence: CASFGGLGGGYTF. Here the CDR3 DNA reads TGTGCCAGCTTTGGGGGCCTAGGAGGTGGCTACACCTTC. The full variable domain, in which reference TRBV9 and TRBJ1-2 provide the parts outside the CDR3, is DSGVTQTPKHLITATGQRVTLRCSPRSGDLSVYWYQQSLDQGLQFLIQYYNGEERAKGNILERFSAQQFPDLHSELNLSSLELGDSALYFCASFGGLGGGYTFGSGTRLTVV.

The genes are TRBV6-1 and TRBJ2-7, with TRBD1 matching over 10 bases. V lost 3 bases and J lost 3; bases outside the gene matches: 8. The CDR3 loop spans 16 amino acids. CDR1 MNHNS and CDR2 SASEGT come from the germline V gene. CDR3 bases: TGTGCCAGCAGTGAGGGAATCGGGACAGGGGACTACGAGCAGTACTTC. It is translated as CASSEGIGTGDYEQYF.

This sequence joins TRBV6-5 and TRBJ1-2; D gene unclear. The germline V gene encodes CDR1 MNHEY and CDR2 SVGAGI. Trimming removed 0 bases from V and 1 base from J, with 6 bases in between. The CDR3 runs 14 residues. The CDR3 region is CASSYSPDNYGYTF. Written as DNA, the CDR3 is TGTGCCAGCAGTTACTCGCCGGATAACTATGGCTACACCTTC.

This chain connects TRBV4-1 to TRBJ1-4; D might be TRBD1 (5 bases). The germline gives CDR1 MGHRA, CDR2 YSYEKL. With 5 bases removed from V and 4 bases from J, the gap between germline ends came to 8 bases. CDR3 size: 13 residues. The CDR3: CASSRQLNEKLFF. The DNA for the CDR3 is TGCGCCAGCAGCAGACAGCTTAATGAAAAACTGTTTTTT.

This chain links TRBV21-1 with TRBJ2-7; the DNA was not used to check the table's D call, TRBD2. TRBV21-1 is recorded as a pseudogene. The CDR3 runs 13 residues. CDR3 protein: CASSTRRVYEQYF. CDR3 coding DNA: TGTGCCAGCAGCACCCGGAGGGTCTACGAGCAGTACTTC.

The V call is TRBV7-9, the J call TRBJ1-5, with 8 bases that match TRBD1. Losses at the gene ends were 4 bases for V and 4 bases for J; bases not matched to a gene: 9. The germline V gene encodes CDR1 SEHNR and CDR2 FQNEAQ (reference sequence). The CDR3 consists of 16 residues. CDR3 in DNA: TGTGCCAGCAGCTCGAGAGGGACAGGCGAGAATCAGCCCCAGCATTTT. Translating it yields CASSSRGTGENQPQHF.

The rearrangement uses TRBV10-2 and TRBJ2-4, with 12 bases fitting TRBD2. After removal of 6 bases from V and 4 bases from J, the junction contained 7 bases not matched to a gene. The CDR3 has 16 residues. In germline, CDR1 is WSHSY, CDR2 SAAADI. The CDR3 sequence is CASSVGTSGLKNIQYF. The CDR3 region has the DNA TGCGCCAGCAGCGTTGGGACTAGCGGGCTAAAAAACATTCAGTACTTC.

The chain is built from TRBV28 and TRBJ2-5; D assignment may be TRBD1 or TRBD2 (5 bases each). The germline CDR1 and CDR2 sequences are MDHEN and SYDVKM. This CDR3 contains 16 residues. Trimming stripped 7 bases from V and 1 base from J, with 19 bases between. The CDR3 spells CASIPSWAGSQETQYF. DNA of the CDR3: TGTGCCAGCATCCCTTCATGGGCAGGGAGCCAAGAGACCCAGTACTTC.

V and J are TRBV4-2 and TRBJ2-1, with TRBD2 identical over 10 bases. Trimming at V came to 0 bases and at J to 6 bases, leaving 11 bases not matched to a gene. CDR1 is LGHNA and CDR2 is YNFKEQ in the germline V gene. CDR3 length: 18 residues. CDR3 DNA: TGTGCCAGCAGCCAAGAATTTGGACTAGCGGCATTCCTCAATGAGCAGTTCTTC. Protein: CASSQEFGLAAFLNEQFF.

This chain uses TRBV10-3 with TRBJ1-3, with unresolved D. This CDR3 spans 13 amino acids. Per the germline V gene, CDR1 is ENHRY and CDR2 is SYGVKD. Trimming took off 5 bases at V and 4 bases at J, with 9 bases between the two ends. The CDR3 bases are TGTGCCATCAGTCAGCAAAGGGGAAACACCATATATTTT. Its protein is CAISQQRGNTIYF.

The chain couples TRBV4-1 to TRBJ1-1; D is uncertain. Germline values: CDR1 MGHRA, CDR2 YSYEKL. This CDR3 region has 13 residues. Trimming cost V 4 bases and J 1 base, with 7 bases left between them. DNA for the CDR3: TGCGCCAGCAGCCTCATAAAGAACACTGAAGCTTTCTTT. Translated, it gives CASSLIKNTEAFF.

The chain recombines TRBV7-9 with TRBJ2-7; D may be TRBD2 (6 bases). This CDR3 region has 13 residues. The ends were cut back, 4 bases at V and 3 bases at J, with 10 bases in the middle. Germline CDR1 reads SEHNR; CDR2 reads FQNEAQ (reference sequence). CDR3 coding DNA: TGTGCCAGCAGCTCGACGACTAGCTACGAGCAGTACTTC. Amino acids: CASSSTTSYEQYF.

This chain links TRBV27 with TRBJ1-2; TRBD1 matches 9 bases. Trimming cost V 3 bases and J 8 bases; bases outside gene matches: 4. This CDR3 is 13 amino acids long. Germline loops: CDR1 MNHEY, CDR2 SMNVEV (reference sequence). This CDR3 reads CASSFGTGTGYTF. The CDR3 DNA sequence: TGTGCCAGCAGTTTCGGGACAGGGACCGGCTACACCTTC.

The CDR3 here is CASSANRKQGQVGRDYGYTF. Written as DNA, the CDR3 is TGTGCCAGTAGTGCCAACCGCAAACAAGGACAGGTTGGCAGGGACTATGGCTACACCTTC. This chain connects TRBV19 to TRBJ1-2; 7 bases fit TRBD1. The germline CDR1 and CDR2 sequences are LNHDA and SQIVND (reference sequence). This CDR3 has 20 amino acids. Germline trimming cut 5 bases from V and 3 bases from J; bases unmatched to any gene: 24.

This CDR3 reads CASSVGAASGNEQFF. CDR3 nucleotides: TGTGCCAGCAGCGTAGGCGCTGCTAGCGGCAATGAGCAGTTCTTC. The chain is built from TRBV9 and TRBJ2-1; 7 nucleotides align to TRBD2. This CDR3 is 15 amino acids long. Germline CDR1 and CDR2: SGDLS and YYNGEE. The V gene end was trimmed by 0 bases and the J gene end by 6 bases; junction bases not matched to a gene: 6. The variable domain in full, with the rest retrieved from reference TRBV9 and TRBJ2-1, is DSGVTQTPKHLITATGQRVTLRCSPRSGDLSVYWYQQSLDQGLQFLIQYYNGEERAKGNILERFSAQQFPDLHSELNLSSLELGDSALYFCASSVGAASGNEQFFGPGTRLTVL.

With regard to this clone: Other DNA sequences of this sample code for an identical CDR3. The CDR3 reads CASSLSVAGTYNEQFF. CDR3 nucleotide sequence: TGTGCCAGCAGTTTATCTGTAGCAGGAACGTACAATGAGCAGTTCTTC. This chain uses TRBV27 with TRBJ2-1; D call uncertain. The CDR3 is 16 amino acids. Germline values: CDR1 MNHEY, CDR2 SMNVEV (reference sequence). The V end was cut by 0 bases, the J end by 4 bases, with 13 bases between.

The chain employs TRBV6-6 and TRBJ2-1; possibly TRBD1 or TRBD2 for D (5 bases each). This CDR3 spans 14 amino acids. V was pared by 8 bases and J by 8 bases, with 19 bases between. The germline gives CDR1 MNHNY, CDR2 SVGAGI (reference sequence). CDR3: CASEGPELSYEQFF. In nucleotides, the CDR3 is TGTGCCAGCGAGGGACCAGAACTTTCGTATGAGCAGTTCTTC.

The V gene is TRBV4-2, the J gene TRBJ2-7; D is ambiguous. Per the germline V gene, CDR1 is LGHNA and CDR2 is YNFKEQ. This CDR3 has 12 residues. Trimming removed 5 bases at V and 3 bases at J, with 8 bases between. The chain's CDR3 is CASSASGYEQYF. The CDR3 bases are TGTGCCAGCAGCGCCTCAGGCTACGAGCAGTACTTC.

This clone has a handful of counts. This chain links TRBV11-3 with TRBJ2-7; maybe TRBD1 (5 bases). Germline V CDR1 and CDR2: SGHNT, YENEEA. The CDR3 consists of 12 residues. Trimming removed 4 bases from V and 7 bases from J, with 11 bases in between. The chain's CDR3 is CASSSTGNEQYF. The CDR3 DNA reads as TGTGCCAGCAGCTCTACAGGCAATGAGCAGTACTTC.